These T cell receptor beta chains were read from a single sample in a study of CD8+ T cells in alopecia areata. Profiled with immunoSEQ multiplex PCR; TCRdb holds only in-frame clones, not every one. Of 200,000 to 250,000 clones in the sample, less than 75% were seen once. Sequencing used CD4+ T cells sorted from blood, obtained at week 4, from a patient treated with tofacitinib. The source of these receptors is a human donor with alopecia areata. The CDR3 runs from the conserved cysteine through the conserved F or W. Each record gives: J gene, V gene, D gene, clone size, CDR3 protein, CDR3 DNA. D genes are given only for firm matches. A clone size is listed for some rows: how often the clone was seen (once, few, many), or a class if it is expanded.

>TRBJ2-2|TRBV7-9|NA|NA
CASRLVGTGELFF
TGTGCCAGCAGATTGGTGGGCACCGGGGAGCTGTTTTTT
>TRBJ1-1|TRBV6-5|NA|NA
CASRKQEESTEAFF
TGTGCCAGCAGAAAACAGGAAGAGAGCACTGAAGCTTTCTTT
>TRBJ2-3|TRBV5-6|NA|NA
CASSPPGDNWGDTQYF
TGTGCCAGCAGCCCTCCCGGGGACAATTGGGGGGATACGCAGTATTTT
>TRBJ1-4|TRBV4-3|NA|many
CASSQDWRMSEKLFF
TGCGCCAGCAGCCAAGATTGGAGAATGAGTGAAAAACTGTTTTTT
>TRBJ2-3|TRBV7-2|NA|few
CASSFGEWGGGDTQYF
TGTGCCAGCAGCTTCGGGGAGTGGGGTGGTGGAGATACGCAGTATTTT
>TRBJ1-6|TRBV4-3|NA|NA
CASSLYPTGRDNSPLHF
TGCGCCAGCAGCCTCTACCCGACAGGCCGAGACAATTCACCCCTCCACTTT
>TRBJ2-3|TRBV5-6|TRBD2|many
CASSSTRTRRGTDTQYF
TGTGCCAGCAGCTCGACCCGGACTAGACGAGGCACAGATACGCAGTATTTT
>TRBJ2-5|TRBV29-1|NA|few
CSVEEPSGRAETQYF
TGCAGCGTTGAAGAGCCCTCAGGGCGAGCGGAGACCCAGTACTTC
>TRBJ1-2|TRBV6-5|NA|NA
CASSYSTVYGYTF
TGTGCCAGCAGTTACTCTACAGTCTATGGCTACACCTTC
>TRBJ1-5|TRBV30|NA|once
CAWADGENQPQHF
TGTGCCTGGGCCGACGGGGAGAATCAGCCCCAGCATTTT
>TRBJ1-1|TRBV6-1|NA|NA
CASSLTGDNTEAFF
TGTGCCAGCTCACTTACAGGAGATAACACTGAAGCTTTCTTT
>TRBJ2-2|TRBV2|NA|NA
CASSGRQGGNTGELFF
TGTGCCAGCAGTGGAAGGCAGGGTGGGAACACCGGGGAGCTGTTTTTT
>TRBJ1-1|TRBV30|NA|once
CAWVGQPNTEAFF
TGTGCCTGGGTCGGACAGCCGAACACTGAAGCTTTCTTT
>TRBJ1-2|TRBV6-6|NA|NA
CASSPRSSVQIYGYTF
TGTGCCAGCAGCCCCCGGTCGTCCGTGCAGATCTATGGCTACACCTTC
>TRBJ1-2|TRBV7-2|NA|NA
CASSLGQRAYGYTF
TGTGCCAGCAGCTTAGGACAGAGGGCCTATGGCTACACCTTC
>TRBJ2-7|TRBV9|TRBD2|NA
CASSVPQRGFSYEQYF
TGTGCCAGCAGCGTACCCCAGCGGGGGTTCTCCTACGAGCAGTACTTC
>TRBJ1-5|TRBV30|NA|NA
CAWRANRDSNQPQHF
TGTGCCTGGAGGGCTAACCGGGACTCAAATCAGCCCCAGCATTTT
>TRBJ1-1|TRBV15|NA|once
CATSRVGNTEAFF
TGTGCCACCAGCAGAGTAGGGAACACTGAAGCTTTCTTT
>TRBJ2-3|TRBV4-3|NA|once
CASSSRTGGQLFTDTQYF
TGCGCCAGCAGCTCGCGAACGGGGGGCCAGCTTTTTACAGATACGCAGTATTTT
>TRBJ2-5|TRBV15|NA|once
CATSREGPGETQYF
TGTGCCACCAGCAGAGAAGGTCCGGGAGAGACCCAGTACTTC
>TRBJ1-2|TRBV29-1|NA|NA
CSVAAGDYGYTF
TGCAGCGTTGCTGCAGGGGACTATGGCTACACCTTC
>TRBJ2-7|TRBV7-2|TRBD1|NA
CASSFGTAYEQYF
TGTGCCAGCAGCTTCGGGACAGCCTACGAGCAGTACTTC
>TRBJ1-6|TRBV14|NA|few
CASSASSYNSPLHF
TGTGCCAGCAGCGCGAGCTCCTATAATTCACCCCTCCACTTT
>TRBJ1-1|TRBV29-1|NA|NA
CSASPTGNTEAFF
TGCAGCGCATCCCCGACAGGGAACACTGAAGCTTTCTTT
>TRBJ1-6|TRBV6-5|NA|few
CASSDRYNSPLHF
TGTGCCAGCAGCGACCGGTATAATTCACCCCTCCACTTT
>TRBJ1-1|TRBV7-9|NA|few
CASSFRGGTEAFF
TGTGCCAGCAGCTTTAGGGGGGGCACTGAAGCTTTCTTT
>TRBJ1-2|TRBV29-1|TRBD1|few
CSVGTGVLRGYTF
TGCAGCGTAGGGACAGGGGTTCTCCGTGGCTACACCTTC